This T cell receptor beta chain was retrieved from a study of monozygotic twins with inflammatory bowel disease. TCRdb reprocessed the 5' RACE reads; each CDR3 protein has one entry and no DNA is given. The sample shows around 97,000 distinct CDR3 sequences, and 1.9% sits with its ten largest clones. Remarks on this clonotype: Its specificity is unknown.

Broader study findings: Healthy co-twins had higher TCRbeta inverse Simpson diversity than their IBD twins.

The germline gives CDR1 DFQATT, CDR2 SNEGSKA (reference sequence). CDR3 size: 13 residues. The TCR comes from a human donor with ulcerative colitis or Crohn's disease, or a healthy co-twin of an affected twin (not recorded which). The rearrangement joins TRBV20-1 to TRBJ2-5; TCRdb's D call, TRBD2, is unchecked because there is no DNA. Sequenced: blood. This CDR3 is CSAVAGIKETQYF.